One sample yielded the 4 T cell receptor beta chains listed below, sequenced in a study of CD8 T cells in acute hepatitis C reinfection. Here immunoSEQ multiplex PCR was the method, and the copy in TCRdb shows in-frame clones only, minus some. The sample holds about 38,000 clones; approximately 85% are singletons and the top ten take approximately 11%. Documented time point: naive CD8 control sorted from an acute-time-point sample. The source material was naive CD8+ T cells from PBMCs. The receptors were gathered from a woman between 18 and 29 years old who spontaneously cleared hepatitis C infection.

The J gene is TRBJ2-2, the V gene TRBV27, with unresolved D. CDR1 is MNHEY and CDR2 is SMNVEV in the germline V gene (reference sequence). Trimming took off 2 bases at V and 4 bases at J, with 8 bases between the two ends. This CDR3 spans 14 amino acids. The DNA of the CDR3 is TGTGCCAGCAGTTTACTCCAGACCACCGGGGAGCTGTTTTTT. The encoded protein is CASSLLQTTGELFF.

V gene TRBV27 combines with J gene TRBJ2-7; D could derive from TRBD1 or TRBD2 (5 bases each). Looked up from germline, CDR1 is MNHEY and CDR2 is SMNVEV (reference sequence). The germline V and J ends were trimmed by 8 bases and 2 bases, with 13 bases remaining between them. The CDR3 is 13 residues long. The CDR3 DNA is TGTGCCAGCGGGACGAAGGGACCCTACGAGCAGTACTTC. Encoded protein: CASGTKGPYEQYF.

The chain combines TRBV19 with TRBJ2-7; tentatively, D is TRBD2 (5 bases). Germline CDR1 and CDR2: LNHDA and SQIVND (reference sequence). Trimming took off 5 bases at V and 3 bases at J, with 20 bases between the two ends. The CDR3 is 16 amino acids. This CDR3 is CASSPQQRGLGYEQYF. Written as DNA, the CDR3 is TGTGCCAGTAGTCCCCAACAGAGAGGGTTGGGCTACGAGCAGTACTTC.

This chain connects TRBV5-1 to TRBJ2-3; D may be TRBD2 (5 bases). Trimming removed 2 bases from V and 6 bases from J, with 16 bases in between. The CDR3 has 15 amino acids. CDR1 is SGHRS, CDR2 YFSETQ, per germline. CDR3 in DNA: TGCGCCAGCAGCTTAACGGGGAATAACCCGGATACGCAGTATTTT. Encoded protein: CASSLTGNNPDTQYF.